The entry below describes one TCR beta chain. Antigen specificity is unknown. Germline lookup yields CDR1 MNHEY and CDR2 SMNVEV (reference sequence). This CDR3 contains 14 residues. Trimming removed 4 bases from V and 3 bases from J, with 13 bases in between. The table came from immunoSEQ multiplex PCR; TCRdb's copy has only in-frame clones and leaves some out. The sample gives tens of thousands of clones, around 96% of which show up once; 0.6% to 0.85% is in the top ten. The data originate from a study of cytomegalovirus exposure and HLA in healthy donors. Study as a whole: A subsequent analysis stated that the 100 to 150 validation repertoires were run on the same platform as the roughly 620 first-cohort repertoires.

Study results and limitations: Most observed TCR sequences were rare, whereas some public TCRs were detected in many donors. High specificity and sensitivity for cytomegalovirus status were reported for the classifier.

The sequenced sample was PBMCs. The TCR comes from a man between 18 and 29 years old in good health and CMV-seronegative. The chain uses TRBV27 and TRBJ2-7; maybe TRBD1 (5 bases). This chain's CDR3 is CASSYSQGVYEQYF. The CDR3 nucleotides are TGTGCCAGCAGTTATTCTCAGGGCGTCTACGAGCAGTACTTC.